The rows below give T cell receptor beta chains drawn from one sample of a study of OX40 agonist ivuxolimab in advanced cancers. Assay used: immunoSEQ multiplex PCR; TCRdb lists only in-frame clones, some missing. The table includes around 120,000 clones, roughly nine tenths detected once. The source material was CD4+ or CD8+ T cells sorted from blood, sampled in a trial of the OX40 agonist ivuxolimab. Receptors were obtained from an adult with an advanced solid tumor such as melanoma, head and neck, liver or kidney cancer. CDR3s include the opening cysteine and the closing phenylalanine or tryptophan. Fields, in order: J gene, D gene, V gene, clone size, CDR3 DNA, CDR3 protein. D genes are given only for firm matches. Not every row has a clone size; where given, it reads once, few, many or a size class.

TRBJ2-7 NA TRBV7-3 NA TGTGCCAGCAGCTTAGGTTTCCGGGGGTTCTACGAGCAGTACTTC CASSLGFRGFYEQYF
TRBJ2-5 NA TRBV5-1 NA TGCGCCAGCAGCTTGGGAGTAGGGCGGGAGACCCAGTACTTC CASSLGVGRETQYF
TRBJ1-1 NA TRBV5-3 NA TGTGCCAGAAGCCCCACAGGGAGTGACACTGAAGCTTTCTTT CARSPTGSDTEAFF
TRBJ2-7 NA TRBV11-2 NA TGTGCCAGCAGGGCGGACGGGAGCTCCTACGAGCAGTACTTC CASRADGSSYEQYF
TRBJ2-5 TRBD2 TRBV9 NA TGTGCCAGCAGCGGAGTACTAGCGGGGGCAGAGACCCAGTACTTC CASSGVLAGAETQYF
TRBJ1-4 TRBD1 TRBV25-1 NA TGTGCCAGCAGTGAGGACAGGGGGAAACTGTTTTTT CASSEDRGKLFF
TRBJ1-4 NA TRBV28 NA TGTGCCAGCAGTTCCCGGGTCTCGCACGAAAAACTGTTTTTT CASSSRVSHEKLFF
TRBJ2-1 TRBD1 TRBV7-9 NA TGTGCCAGCAGCGGGGACAGGGCAACCTACAATGAGCAGTTCTTC CASSGDRATYNEQFF
TRBJ2-5 NA TRBV13 NA TGTGCCAGCAGCGCCCAACAGGGAGCGGTCCAAGAGACCCAGTACTTC CASSAQQGAVQETQYF
TRBJ1-5 TRBD1 TRBV19 NA TGTGCCAGTAGGATTGGGACAGTCAATCAGCCCCAGCATTTT CASRIGTVNQPQHF
TRBJ2-2 TRBD1 TRBV7-6 NA TGTGCCAGCAGCTCGACAGGGAGTGTTTCCGGGGAGCTGTTTTTT CASSSTGSVSGELFF
TRBJ1-1 NA TRBV7-2 NA TGTGCCAGCAAAGCTTCGGCTCCCACTGAAGCTTTCTTT CASKASAPTEAFF
TRBJ2-7 NA TRBV28 NA TGTGCCAGCAGTTTATGGTCCGCAGGGGGGCGCTACGAGCAGTACTTC CASSLWSAGGRYEQYF
TRBJ2-3 NA TRBV11-3 NA TGTGCCAGCAGCTCCGGGGGACTTACCACAGATACGCAGTATTTT CASSSGGLTTDTQYF
TRBJ2-7 NA TRBV6-5 NA TGTGCCAGCAGATCGACACTGGGAGAGCAGTACTTC CASRSTLGEQYF
TRBJ2-7 NA TRBV14 NA TGTGCCAGCAGCCGGGACGGACGGAGCTCCTACGAGCAGTACTTC CASSRDGRSSYEQYF
TRBJ2-1 TRBD2 TRBV6-1 NA TGTGCCAGCAGTGGGGGACTAGCCCGCAATGAGCAGTTCTTC CASSGGLARNEQFF
TRBJ2-2 NA TRBV18 NA TGTGCCAGCTCACCGGGGCAGGGTATGGACACCGGGGAGCTGTTTTTT CASSPGQGMDTGELFF
TRBJ1-2 NA TRBV21-1 NA TGTGCCAGCAGCAAACGGGACCCCTCGTGCGGCTACACCTTC CASSKRDPSCGYTF
TRBJ2-7 NA TRBV6-6 NA TGTGCCAGCAGTTACGGCCTTTTAGGGACCTACGAGCAGTACTTC CASSYGLLGTYEQYF
TRBJ1-1 NA TRBV18 once TGTGCCAGCTCACCTCAGGATACCACTGAAGCTTTCTTT CASSPQDTTEAFF
TRBJ1-3 NA TRBV7-9 NA TGTGCCAGCAGCTTAAGGCAGAACTCTGGAAACACCATATATTTT CASSLRQNSGNTIYF
TRBJ2-3 NA TRBV19 once TGTGCCACTGGGGGGGCTTGGGATACGCAGTATTTT CATGGAWDTQYF
TRBJ1-1 TRBD1 TRBV5-4 NA TGTGCCAGCAGCACCCGGACAGGGGACACTGAAGCTTTCTTT CASSTRTGDTEAFF